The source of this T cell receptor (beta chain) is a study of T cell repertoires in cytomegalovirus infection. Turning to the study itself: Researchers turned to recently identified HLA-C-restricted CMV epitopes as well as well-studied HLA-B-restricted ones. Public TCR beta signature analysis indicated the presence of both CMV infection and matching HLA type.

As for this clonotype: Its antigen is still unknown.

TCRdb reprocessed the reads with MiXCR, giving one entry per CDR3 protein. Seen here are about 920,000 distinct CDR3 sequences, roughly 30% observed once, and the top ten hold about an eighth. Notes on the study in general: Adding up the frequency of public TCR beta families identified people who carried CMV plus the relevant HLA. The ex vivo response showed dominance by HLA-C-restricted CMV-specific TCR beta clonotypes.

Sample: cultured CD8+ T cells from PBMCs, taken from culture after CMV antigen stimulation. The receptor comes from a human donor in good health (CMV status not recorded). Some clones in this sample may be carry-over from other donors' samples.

CDR3 sequence reads: CASSFLKTGQIFNGYTF. The CDR3 DNA follows: TGTGCCAGCAGTTTCTTAAAGACGGGACAGATATTTAATGGCTACACCTTC. The V call is TRBV27, the J call TRBJ1-2, with 7 bases aligning to TRBD1. This CDR3 has 17 residues. The V gene end was trimmed by 3 bases and the J gene end by 6 bases; junction bases not matched to a gene: 16. Germline assignment: CDR1 MNHEY and CDR2 SMNVEV (reference sequence).